This T cell receptor beta chain derives from a study of identical twins. Trimming removed 7 bases from V and 0 bases from J, with 22 bases in between. CDR1 and CDR2 from the germline V gene are MGHDK and SYGVNS. The CDR3 runs 17 residues. TCRdb re-called the 5' RACE reads through MiXCR, storing one row per CDR3 protein. The sample includes 600,000 to 800,000 distinct CDR3 sequences, 21% of them seen just once. Donors uniformly comprised healthy Caucasians. This clonotype was seen a few times. In addition, the sample was reused for a study of T cells expressing NK-cell markers.

The sequenced material came from PBMCs. The clonotype was recovered from a woman aged 18-35 years in good health. The gene calls are TRBV25-1 and TRBJ2-7; D remains ambiguous. Here the CDR3 reads CASTNQRALLRSYEQYF. In DNA, the CDR3 is TGTGCCAGCACAAATCAAAGGGCTCTCCTGCGCTCCTACGAGCAGTACTTC.